A selection of T cell receptor beta chains follows, all from one sample in a study of blood T cell repertoires in COVID-19. Generated by immunoSEQ multiplex PCR, the TCRdb table keeps only in-frame clones and is missing some. Here the sample spans 80,000 to 100,000 clones, around 90% being singletons. Sequenced sample: peripheral blood. These receptors were collected from a human donor with COVID-19, enrolled during active disease. The donor label of this sample is uncertain. The CDR3 runs from the conserved cysteine through the conserved F or W. A D gene is named only where the DNA matches it firmly. Expanded clones are given a class, and other clones once, few, many or no size at all.

>NA|NA|TRBV6-5|TRBJ1-6
TGTGCCAGCAGTTACTCGAAGGGGGGGCCCCTCCACTTT
CASSYSKGGPLHF
>NA|TRBD1|TRBV6-6|TRBJ2-3
TGTGCCAGCAGTATGCAGGGGGCCTCAGATACGCAGTATTTT
CASSMQGASDTQYF
>NA|TRBD2|TRBV5-6|TRBJ2-2
TGTGCCAGCAGCTTCCCGAGCGGGGGTTCGGGCACCGGGGAGCTGTTTTTT
CASSFPSGGSGTGELFF
>NA|NA|TRBV3-1/TRBV3-2|TRBJ2-6
TGTGCCAGCAGCCAGGCCCGCTCTGGGGCCAACGTCCTGACTTTC
CASSQARSGANVLTF
>NA|TRBD1|TRBV18|TRBJ2-2
TGTGCCAGCTCTTTCCAGGGGGCCGCGAACACCGGGGAGCTGTTTTTT
CASSFQGAANTGELFF
>NA|NA|TRBV4-1|TRBJ1-6
TGCGCCAGCAGCCAATCGCGGGCCCGGGGTCTAAATTCACCCCTCCACTTT
CASSQSRARGLNSPLHF
>NA|TRBD1|TRBV9|TRBJ1-6
TGTGCCAGCAGCGGAGAGGACAGGGATAATTCACCCCTCCACTTT
CASSGEDRDNSPLHF
>NA|TRBD1|TRBV5-6|TRBJ1-6
TGTGCCAGCAGCCGGACAGGAAATCGATCACCCCTCCACTTT
CASSRTGNRSPLHF
>NA|NA|TRBV19|TRBJ1-2
TGTGCCAGTAGTATCTTCAATATCGCACGAGCCCCTAACTATGGCTACACCTTC
CASSIFNIARAPNYGYTF
>NA|TRBD2|TRBV6-5|TRBJ2-7
TGTGCCAGCAGTTACTCACTAGCGGCCAGCTACGAGCAGTACTTC
CASSYSLAASYEQYF
>NA|TRBD1|TRBV19|TRBJ1-2
TGTGCCAGTAGTCCCGGGACAGGGGATTTCTATGGCTACACCTTC
CASSPGTGDFYGYTF
>NA|NA|TRBV21-1|TRBJ1-1
TGTGCCAGCAGCAACCGACAGCACTGTGAAGCTTTCTTT
CASSNRQHCEAFF
>NA|TRBD1|TRBV29-1|TRBJ1-2
TGCAGCGTTGAATGGCAGGGGGGACATGGCTACACCTTC
CSVEWQGGHGYTF
>NA|TRBD1|TRBV2|TRBJ1-1
TGTGCCAGCAGTCGACAGGGGACTGAAGCTTTCTTT
CASSRQGTEAFF
>NA|TRBD1|TRBV6-5|TRBJ1-4
TGTGCCAGCAGTTACCATGGGACAGGCACTAATGAAAAACTGTTTTTT
CASSYHGTGTNEKLFF
>NA|TRBD1|TRBV7-9|TRBJ2-7
TGTGCCAGCAGCTCCCGGGACAGGGTGTCCGAGCAGTACTTC
CASSSRDRVSEQYF
>once|NA|TRBV18|TRBJ1-4
TGTGCCAGCTCACCTCTGCCGCCTCTCCAGGATGAAAAACTGTTTTTT
CASSPLPPLQDEKLFF
>NA|NA|TRBV7-9|TRBJ1-1
TGTGCCAGCAGCTTAGGTATCCTGACAACTCACACTGAAGCTTTCTTT
CASSLGILTTHTEAFF
>NA|TRBD2|TRBV6-1|TRBJ2-1
TGTGCCAGCAGTGAAGCCCTGCGACTAGCCTCCTACAATGAGCAGTTCTTC
CASSEALRLASYNEQFF
>NA|NA|TRBV11-2|TRBJ2-5
TGTGCCAGCAGCTCCCCCATAACTAGCCTCCTCGAGACCCAGTACTTC
CASSSPITSLLETQYF
>few|TRBD1|TRBV5-1|TRBJ2-1
TGCGCCAGCAGCTCCGGGACAGGGGGCTACAATGAGCAGTTCTTC
CASSSGTGGYNEQFF
>NA|NA|TRBV18|TRBJ2-5
TGTGCCAGCTCACCTGTCGAGATTGGACAGCTTAAAGAGACCCAGTACTTC
CASSPVEIGQLKETQYF
>NA|TRBD1|TRBV19|TRBJ1-1
TGTGCCAGTAGGACAGGGGGTCTGGACATGAACACTGAAGCTTTCTTT
CASRTGGLDMNTEAFF
>NA|NA|TRBV5-1|TRBJ2-2
TGCGCCAGCAGCTTACGCTCGCGGAACACCGGGGAGCTGTTTTTT
CASSLRSRNTGELFF
>NA|TRBD1|TRBV6-5|TRBJ2-2
TGTGCCAGCAGTTTACAGGGGTTTGGGGCCGGGGAGCTGTTTTTT
CASSLQGFGAGELFF
>NA|NA|TRBV3-1/TRBV3-2|TRBJ2-7
TGTGCCAGCAGCCAAGAGGGCGCCGAGCAGTACTTC
CASSQEGAEQYF
>NA|TRBD2|TRBV10-3|TRBJ2-3
TGTGCCATCCTAAGGGTAGTAGCGGGGGTCACAGATACGCAGTATTTT
CAILRVVAGVTDTQYF
>NA|NA|TRBV10-1|TRBJ2-1
TGCGCCAGCAGTGACTTCGGGACAAGCTCCTACAATGAGCAGTTCTTC
CASSDFGTSSYNEQFF
>NA|NA|TRBV7-2|TRBJ1-4
TGTGCCAGCAGCGCCCTGAGAAAAGAAAAACTGTTTTTT
CASSALRKEKLFF
>NA|NA|TRBV9|TRBJ2-7
TGTGCCAGCAGCGTGACAGCCTACTCCTACGAGCAGTACTTC
CASSVTAYSYEQYF
>NA|NA|TRBV5-1|TRBJ2-7
TGCGCCAGCAGCTTGGCTGGGCTCTCCTACGAGCAGTACTTC
CASSLAGLSYEQYF
>NA|NA|TRBV5-5|TRBJ1-1
TGTGCCAGCAGCTTGACCAGTGAAACTGAAGCTTTCTTT
CASSLTSETEAFF
>NA|NA|TRBV9|TRBJ1-5
TGTGCCAGCAGCGTAGATGGGACACATGGTCAGCCCCAGCATTTT
CASSVDGTHGQPQHF
>NA|NA|TRBV12-3/TRBV12-4|TRBJ1-4
TGTGCCAGCAGTTTGAGGGAAAAACTGTTTTTT
CASSLREKLFF
>NA|NA|TRBV10-3|TRBJ1-6
TGTGCCATCACCTCAGACAGGCAGCGGTCACCCCTCCACTTT
CAITSDRQRSPLHF
>NA|TRBD2|TRBV4-1|TRBJ2-3
TGCGCCAGCAGCCTGACCTGGACTAGCGGGGGGGCGAGGTCGCAGTATTTT
CASSLTWTSGGARSQYF
>NA|NA|TRBV12-3/TRBV12-4|TRBJ1-5
TGTGCCAGCAGCTGGGGCCTGAATCAGCCCCAGCATTTT
CASSWGLNQPQHF
>NA|TRBD1|TRBV14|TRBJ2-2
TGTGCCAGCAGCCGTTCTACAGGGGGGCGTATTAGGTCCGGGGAGCTGTTTTTT
CASSRSTGGRIRSGELFF
>few|NA|TRBV7-9|TRBJ1-5
TGTGCCAGCAGCCAGGGACACGGCAATCAGCCCCAGCATTTT
CASSQGHGNQPQHF
>once|NA|TRBV18|TRBJ1-2
TGTGCCAGCTCACCAGCGGGGGAAGAGCGCTATGGCTACACCTTC
CASSPAGEERYGYTF
>NA|NA|TRBV5-4|TRBJ1-3
TGTGCCAGCAGCCGAAATGGGGGGGCGTCTGGAAACACCATATATTTT
CASSRNGGASGNTIYF
>NA|NA|TRBV9|TRBJ1-4
TGTGCCAGCAGCACACAGGGTAGCTCTAATGAAAAACTGTTTTTT
CASSTQGSSNEKLFF
>NA|NA|TRBV4-1|TRBJ1-5
TGCGCCAGCAGCCAAGACCTCGCGGAGCACCAGCCCCAGCATTTT
CASSQDLAEHQPQHF
>NA|TRBD2|TRBV28|TRBJ2-5
TGTGCCAGCAGTTTAACGCTAGCGGGGCAAGAGACCCAGTACTTC
CASSLTLAGQETQYF
>NA|NA|TRBV14|TRBJ2-5
TGTGCCAGCAGCCAGGCCCAGGGGATGGGCCAAGAGACCCAGTACTTC
CASSQAQGMGQETQYF
>NA|NA|TRBV7-2|TRBJ1-1
TGTGCCAGCAGCTTTCCAACTGGCGGTGAAGCTTTCTTT
CASSFPTGGEAFF